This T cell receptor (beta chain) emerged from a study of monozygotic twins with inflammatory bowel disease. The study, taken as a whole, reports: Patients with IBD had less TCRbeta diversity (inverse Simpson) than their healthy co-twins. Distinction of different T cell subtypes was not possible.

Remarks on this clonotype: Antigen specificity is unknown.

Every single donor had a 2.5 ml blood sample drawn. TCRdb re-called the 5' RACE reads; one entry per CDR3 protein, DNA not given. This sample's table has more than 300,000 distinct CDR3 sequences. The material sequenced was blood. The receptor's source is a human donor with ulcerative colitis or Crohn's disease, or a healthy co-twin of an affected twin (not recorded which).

The chain's CDR3 is CATGLLNTGELFF. The chain employs TRBV11-2 and TRBJ2-2; TCRdb designates TRBD2, a call that cannot be tested without DNA. The CDR3 totals 13 residues. Germline lookup yields CDR1 SGHAT and CDR2 FQNNGV.